This passage covers 15 T cell receptor beta chains from one sample sequenced in a study of blood T cell repertoires in COVID-19. TCRdb's table, derived via immunoSEQ multiplex PCR, lists solely in-frame clones and lacks some. The sample holds 320,000 or so clones, 85% seen once. The specimen was PBMCs or T cells enriched from blood (not recorded which). The receptors shown here come from a woman aged 30 to 39 who had been exposed to COVID-19.

This chain uses TRBV7-6 with TRBJ2-3; D possibly corresponds to TRBD2 (6 bases). Trimming stripped 3 bases from V and 4 bases from J, with 14 bases between. The germline V gene has CDR1 SGHVS and CDR2 FNYEAQ. This CDR3 is 15 amino acids long. CDR3 protein: CASSLMARRADTQYF. DNA of the CDR3: TGTGCCAGCAGCTTGATGGCAAGGAGGGCAGATACGCAGTATTTT.

The chain recombines TRBV7-8 with TRBJ1-1; D not certain. CDR1 is SGHVS and CDR2 is FQNEAQ in the germline V gene. The ends were cut back, 5 bases at V and 6 bases at J, with 19 bases in the middle. This CDR3 is built from 15 residues. CDR3 in amino acids: CASSVNAGSDSEAFF. In nucleotides, the CDR3 is TGTGCCAGCAGCGTAAACGCCGGGTCTGACTCTGAAGCTTTCTTT.

V and J are TRBV19 and TRBJ2-1; 8 nucleotides match TRBD2. J lost 7 bases, V lost 4 bases, and 9 bases had no gene match. There are 15 residues in the CDR3. Per the germline V gene, CDR1 is LNHDA and CDR2 is SQIVND (reference sequence). CDR3 sequence reads: CASSTQTSDGNEQFF. The DNA for the CDR3 is TGTGCCAGTAGTACTCAGACTAGCGATGGAAATGAGCAGTTCTTC.

This chain links TRBV28 with TRBJ2-3; a weak D match, TRBD2 (6 bases). This CDR3 spans 13 amino acids. Germline V gives CDR1 MDHEN, CDR2 SYDVKM. Trimming shortened V by 3 bases and J by 7 bases, and 11 bases separated the two germline ends. The CDR3 loop is CASSLSGVNTQYF. The CDR3 DNA sequence: TGTGCCAGCAGTTTGTCGGGGGTTAATACGCAGTATTTT.

V usage is TRBV7-3 and J usage is TRBJ1-5; 7 positions agree with TRBD1. In germline, CDR1 is SGHTA, CDR2 FQGTGA. The CDR3 loop spans 16 amino acids. V lost 5 bases, J lost 3 bases, and 10 bases stayed unmatched. This CDR3 is CASSPHFTGDNQPQHF. The CDR3 DNA reads TGTGCCAGCAGCCCCCATTTCACAGGGGACAATCAGCCCCAGCATTTT.

The chain links TRBV11-2 to TRBJ2-2; 13 nucleotides match TRBD2. The CDR3 extends over 18 amino acids. Per germline, CDR1 SGHAT and CDR2 FQNNGV. After removal of 5 bases from V and 5 bases from J, the junction contained 11 bases not matched to a gene. The CDR3 spells CASSTRTSGRWLTGELFF. DNA of the CDR3: TGTGCCAGCAGCACCCGGACTAGCGGGAGATGGTTAACCGGGGAGCTGTTTTTT.

The rearrangement joins TRBV19 to TRBJ1-2; D call uncertain. Germline CDR1 and CDR2: LNHDA and SQIVND (reference sequence). Deletions cut 1 base from V and 5 bases from J, with 14 bases between. The CDR3 length is 15 residues. This chain's CDR3 is CASSIVAFEPYGYTF. In DNA form, the CDR3 reads TGTGCCAGTAGTATAGTAGCATTTGAACCTTATGGCTACACCTTC.

This chain connects TRBV7-8 to TRBJ2-5; possible D gene TRBD2, 6 bases. The CDR3 is made up of 14 amino acids. V lost 2 bases and J lost 4, with 11 bases in between. Per germline, CDR1 SGHVS and CDR2 FQNEAQ. CDR3 loop: CASSLRVEGETQYF. The DNA of the CDR3 is TGTGCCAGCAGCTTACGGGTGGAGGGAGAGACCCAGTACTTC.

Only one count was recorded for this clone. The chain carries TRBV24-1 and TRBJ2-3, with 7 bases that match TRBD2. In germline, CDR1 is KGHDR, CDR2 SFDVKD. Trimming cost V 5 bases and J 6 bases; bases outside gene matches: 13. The CDR3 is 16 residues long. CDR3 in amino acids: CATSAFGAGDVDTQYF. The CDR3 DNA reads as TGTGCCACCAGTGCCTTTGGGGCGGGGGATGTGGATACGCAGTATTTT.

This clone was counted only a few times. The V call is TRBV2, the J call TRBJ1-2, with 8 bases lining up with TRBD1. Germline CDR1 and CDR2: SNHLY and FYNNEI. This CDR3 spans 12 amino acids. J gave up 5 bases and V 11 bases, and 7 bases lay outside the gene matches. The CDR3 here is CAGTTGVYGYTF. In nucleotides, the CDR3 is TGTGCCGGAACGACAGGGGTTTATGGCTACACCTTC.

V usage is TRBV5-1 and J usage is TRBJ2-2; 7 bases agree with TRBD1. This CDR3 contains 17 residues. V trimming: 2 bases; J trimming: 5 bases; junction bases outside the gene matches: 12. CDR1 and CDR2 (germline): SGHRS, YFSETQ. This CDR3 reads CASSLFVLDRMTGELFF. CDR3 coding DNA: TGCGCCAGCAGCTTATTCGTCTTGGACAGGATGACCGGGGAGCTGTTTTTT.

The chain joins TRBV5-1 to TRBJ1-5; no reliable D call. Trimming took off 0 bases at V and 1 base at J, with 8 bases between the two ends. The CDR3 is 15 residues long. Germline V lookup: CDR1 SGHRS, CDR2 YFSETQ. The chain's CDR3 is CASSLGGFSNQPQHF. The CDR3 region has the DNA TGCGCCAGCAGCTTGGGAGGGTTCAGCAATCAGCCCCAGCATTTT.

J is TRBJ2-1 and V is TRBV24-1, with 9 bases that match TRBD2. Looked up from germline, CDR1 is KGHDR and CDR2 is SFDVKD. The CDR3 spans 17 residues. V trimming: 9 bases; J trimming: 5 bases; junction bases outside the gene matches: 16. The CDR3 sequence is CATVGPDTSGFNNEQFF. The CDR3 DNA reads as TGTGCCACCGTTGGGCCTGATACTAGCGGGTTTAACAATGAGCAGTTCTTC.

The chain has TRBV5-5 and TRBJ1-2; a weak D match, TRBD1 (6 bases). The CDR3 is 14 amino acids. V was shortened by 4 bases and J by 6 bases, with 16 bases between the two germline ends. Germline V lookup: CDR1 SGHKS, CDR2 YYEKEE (reference sequence). In nucleotides, the CDR3 is TGTGCCAGCAGCCAGAACATCGCAGGGGATGGCTACACCTTC. Amino acids: CASSQNIAGDGYTF.

The gene calls are TRBV6-5 and TRBJ1-2; a weak D match, TRBD1 (5 bases). The CDR3 length is 14 residues. Germline CDR1 is MNHEY and CDR2 is SVGAGI. V lost 7 bases, J lost 7 bases, and 19 bases lay in between. CDR3 in DNA: TGTGCCAGCACCTCAATGTCGGGGGTAATTGGCTACACCTTC. Residues: CASTSMSGVIGYTF.